Listed below are T cell receptor beta chains from one sample, sequenced in a study of regulatory and conventional T cells in RAG deficiency. Libraries were prepared by immunoSEQ multiplex PCR; TCRdb keeps only in-frame clonotypes and omits some of them. The table lists 30,000 to 40,000 clones, 70% to 80% of them singletons, with 3.4% in the top ten. The sample was also reused in another study, on regulatory T cells.

Sequencing was carried out using CD4+ effector T cells sorted from blood. These receptors all come from a human donor in good health. Both conserved end residues are part of each CDR3. The order of the fields is CDR3 protein, CDR3 DNA, D gene, J gene, clone size, V gene. A D gene is named only where the DNA matches it firmly. Clone size is not always given. Where it is, it says once, few, many or a class for expanded clones.

CDR3 protein: CASSQVVTGGISSYNSPLHF
CDR3 DNA: TGCGCCAGCAGCCAAGTTGTGACAGGGGGCATTAGCTCCTATAATTCACCCCTCCACTTT
D gene: TRBD1
J gene: TRBJ1-6
clone size: .
V gene: TRBV4-1

CDR3 protein: CASSPPGRSGNIDEQFF
CDR3 DNA: TGTGCCAGCTCACCACCCGGCCGGTCAGGGAATATCGATGAGCAGTTCTTC
D gene: .
J gene: TRBJ2-1
clone size: .
V gene: TRBV18

CDR3 protein: CASSSTGTGRTEQYF
CDR3 DNA: TGTGCCAGCAGTTCCACCGGGACTGGGAGAACGGAGCAGTACTTC
D gene: .
J gene: TRBJ2-7
clone size: .
V gene: TRBV27

CDR3 protein: CASSSGVVSTEAFF
CDR3 DNA: TGCGCCAGCAGCTCAGGGGTTGTCTCCACTGAAGCTTTCTTT
D gene: .
J gene: TRBJ1-1
clone size: once
V gene: TRBV5-1

CDR3 protein: CASSVDPANTEAFF
CDR3 DNA: TGCGCCAGCAGTGTCGACCCCGCGAACACTGAAGCTTTCTTT
D gene: .
J gene: TRBJ1-1
clone size: .
V gene: TRBV10-1

CDR3 protein: CASSLGGSFGQGSSGNTIYF
CDR3 DNA: TGTGCCAGCAGCTTGGGCGGATCTTTCGGGCAGGGGAGCTCTGGAAACACCATATATTTT
D gene: .
J gene: TRBJ1-3
clone size: .
V gene: TRBV5-4

CDR3 protein: CASSHSTGQRSGNTIYF
CDR3 DNA: TGTGCCAGCAGCCACTCGACAGGTCAACGTTCTGGAAACACCATATATTTT
D gene: .
J gene: TRBJ1-3
clone size: once
V gene: TRBV14

CDR3 protein: CASSLWTGEDTQYF
CDR3 DNA: TGCGCCAGCAGCCTTTGGACAGGGGAGGATACGCAGTATTTT
D gene: TRBD1
J gene: TRBJ2-3
clone size: .
V gene: TRBV4-1

CDR3 protein: CASSYAGTSNQPQHF
CDR3 DNA: TGTGCCAGCAGTTACGCAGGGACTAGCAATCAGCCCCAGCATTTT
D gene: .
J gene: TRBJ1-5
clone size: .
V gene: TRBV6-5

CDR3 protein: CASSLAGDLASNQPQHF
CDR3 DNA: TGTGCCAGCAGCTTGGCAGGGGATCTTGCGAGCAATCAGCCCCAGCATTTT
D gene: .
J gene: TRBJ1-5
clone size: .
V gene: TRBV5-6

CDR3 protein: CASSIEYTLGGNQPQHF
CDR3 DNA: TGTGCCAGTAGTATAGAGTACACCCTCGGGGGCAATCAGCCCCAGCATTTT
D gene: .
J gene: TRBJ1-5
clone size: .
V gene: TRBV19

CDR3 protein: CASSVAVSEGETQYF
CDR3 DNA: TGTGCCAGCAGCGTAGCCGTTAGCGAAGGGGAGACCCAGTACTTC
D gene: .
J gene: TRBJ2-5
clone size: .
V gene: TRBV9

CDR3 protein: CSVEDREGTGLFHEKLFF
CDR3 DNA: TGCAGCGTTGAAGATCGGGAGGGTACAGGGCTGTTTCATGAAAAACTGTTTTTT
D gene: .
J gene: TRBJ1-4
clone size: .
V gene: TRBV29-1

CDR3 protein: CASSFQQRMNTEAFF
CDR3 DNA: TGTGCCAGCAGCTTTCAACAGAGAATGAACACTGAAGCTTTCTTT
D gene: .
J gene: TRBJ1-1
clone size: .
V gene: TRBV9

CDR3 protein: CASSLAWPGPQGGYEQYF
CDR3 DNA: TGTGCCAGCAGCTTAGCTTGGCCTGGGCCCCAAGGAGGCTACGAGCAGTACTTC
D gene: .
J gene: TRBJ2-7
clone size: .
V gene: TRBV7-9

CDR3 protein: CASSESGDEQYF
CDR3 DNA: TGTGCCAGCAGTGAATCGGGGGACGAGCAGTACTTC
D gene: .
J gene: TRBJ2-7
clone size: .
V gene: TRBV6-1

CDR3 protein: CASGGLPTDTQYF
CDR3 DNA: TGTGCCAGCGGCGGACTGCCCACAGATACGCAGTATTTT
D gene: .
J gene: TRBJ2-3
clone size: .
V gene: TRBV11-2

CDR3 protein: CASSVGRGAVLTGELFF
CDR3 DNA: TGTGCCAGCAGCGTAGGTCGCGGGGCAGTTCTAACCGGGGAGCTGTTTTTT
D gene: .
J gene: TRBJ2-2
clone size: few
V gene: TRBV9

CDR3 protein: CASSLVAGGGYGYTF
CDR3 DNA: TGCGCCAGCAGCTTGGTAGCAGGCGGGGGCTATGGCTACACCTTC
D gene: .
J gene: TRBJ1-2
clone size: once
V gene: TRBV5-1

CDR3 protein: CASSKDSSGTQYF
CDR3 DNA: TGCGCCAGCAGCAAAGACAGCTCTGGGACCCAGTACTTC
D gene: .
J gene: TRBJ2-5
clone size: .
V gene: TRBV5-1

CDR3 protein: CASSEARGNTEAFF
CDR3 DNA: TGTGCCAGCAGTGAAGCGCGGGGGAACACTGAAGCTTTCTTT
D gene: .
J gene: TRBJ1-1
clone size: once
V gene: TRBV6-1

CDR3 protein: CASSSDGRQETQYF
CDR3 DNA: TGTGCCAGCAGTTCGGATGGACGCCAAGAGACCCAGTACTTC
D gene: .
J gene: TRBJ2-5
clone size: .
V gene: TRBV27

CDR3 protein: CASSAQRPGDTQYF
CDR3 DNA: TGTGCCAGCAGCGCCCAAAGACCGGGAGATACGCAGTATTTT
D gene: .
J gene: TRBJ2-3
clone size: few
V gene: TRBV9

CDR3 protein: CASSGRDPLLGQYF
CDR3 DNA: TGTGCCAGCAGTGGCCGGGACCCTTTATTAGGGCAGTACTTC
D gene: .
J gene: TRBJ2-7
clone size: .
V gene: TRBV6-1

CDR3 protein: CASSRTRGLNEKLFF
CDR3 DNA: TGTGCCAGCAGCCGCACCAGGGGCCTTAATGAAAAACTGTTTTTT
D gene: .
J gene: TRBJ1-4
clone size: .
V gene: TRBV7-9

CDR3 protein: CASSVDSTRANYGYTF
CDR3 DNA: TGTGCCAGCAGCGTAGACTCGACACGTGCTAACTATGGCTACACCTTC
D gene: .
J gene: TRBJ1-2
clone size: once
V gene: TRBV9

CDR3 protein: CASSTLIPGLANYGYTF
CDR3 DNA: TGTGCCAGTAGTACCTTAATTCCGGGATTAGCTAACTATGGCTACACCTTC
D gene: .
J gene: TRBJ1-2
clone size: few
V gene: TRBV19

CDR3 protein: CASSRPPGSSYNEQFF
CDR3 DNA: TGTGCCAGCAGTCGCCCGCCGGGGAGCTCCTACAATGAGCAGTTCTTC
D gene: .
J gene: TRBJ2-1
clone size: .
V gene: TRBV28